One sample yielded the 31 T cell receptor beta chains listed below, sequenced in a study of blood T cells in healthy people across ages. For the second PCR, which ran for about 7 to 11 cycles, a sample-barcoded 5' primer and a J-beta primer mix were used. Using its own MiXCR run on the 5' RACE reads, TCRdb lists one record per CDR3 protein. Of some 1.4 million distinct CDR3 sequences listed, roughly 45% were seen once; the top ten hold 7% to 9.5%. Input material: blood. The receptors here all came from a woman under 30 in good health.

The chain links TRBV21-1 to TRBJ2-5; the D call TRBD1 from the table was never checked on the DNA. TRBV21-1 counts as a pseudogene. The CDR3 consists of 14 residues. This CDR3 is CASSKGGQGDEQYF. The DNA for the CDR3 is TGTGCCAGCAGCAAAGGGGGACAGGGCGATGAGCAGTACTTC.

This chain links TRBV20-1 with TRBJ1-5; perhaps TRBD1 as D (6 bases). CDR3 length: 14 residues. The V gene's germline CDR1 is DFQATT and CDR2 SNEGSKA (reference sequence). Trimming took off 3 bases at V and 6 bases at J, with 15 bases between the two ends. Here the CDR3 reads CSASPGGLGQPQHF. CDR3 nucleotide sequence: TGCAGTGCTAGCCCCGGGGGCTTGGGTCAGCCCCAGCATTTT.

The V and J genes are TRBV28 and TRBJ1-1, with no clear D. The V gene lost 2 bases and the J gene lost 8 bases, with 15 bases spanning the gap. Germline assignment: CDR1 MDHEN and CDR2 SYDVKM. The CDR3 spans 14 residues. CDR3 region: CASSLVQGPLEAFF. CDR3 bases: TGTGCCAGCAGTTTAGTGCAAGGGCCCCTCGAAGCTTTCTTT.

The table lists this clonotype with a few counts. The chain joins TRBV12-3 or TRBV12-4 to TRBJ2-5; 12 positions match TRBD2. The junction had 21 bases not matched to a gene; V was cut back by 8 bases and J by 11 bases. The CDR3 spans 17 residues. The CDR3, as DNA: TGTGCCAGCCCTCTTGCGGCTAGCGGGAGGGTGGTGGATGAGCAGTACTTC. It specifies CASPLAASGRVVDEQYF.

The chain combines TRBV11-2 with TRBJ1-2; D gene uncertain. This CDR3 region has 15 residues. Germline V lookup: CDR1 SGHAT, CDR2 FQNNGV. Trimming took 5 bases from V and 0 from J, leaving 13 bases between them. CDR3 sequence (DNA): TGTGCCAGCAGCCTCAACTCGGCCACTAACTATGGCTACACCTTC. It specifies CASSLNSATNYGYTF.

The J gene is TRBJ2-2, the V gene TRBV10-3; the D call may be TRBD1 or TRBD2 (5 bases each). V lost 7 bases and J lost 0, with 9 bases in between. CDR3 length equals 14 residues. Germline-derived CDR1 and CDR2 are ENHRY and SYGVKD. The CDR3 loop reads CAIKGTTNTGELFF. The CDR3 DNA follows: TGTGCCATCAAGGGGACGACGAACACCGGGGAGCTGTTTTTT.

This clonotype was observed a few times. The chain couples TRBV6-5 to TRBJ1-2, with D hard to call. Trimming stripped 0 bases from V and 8 bases from J, with 19 bases between. The germline CDR1 and CDR2 sequences are MNHEY and SVGAGI. The length of the CDR3 is 16 residues. The CDR3 loop is CASSYSRWTDSRGYTF. Here the CDR3 DNA reads TGTGCCAGCAGTTACTCGCGTTGGACCGATTCCAGGGGCTACACCTTC.

This clonotype was detected only once. J is TRBJ2-1 and V is TRBV7-2, with a weak D call TRBD2 (6 bases). The CDR3 is 14 residues long. Germline-derived CDR1 and CDR2 are SGHTA and FQGNSA. Trimming pared 1 base from V and 8 bases from J, leaving 12 bases between. The CDR3 bases are TGTGCCAGCAGCTTAGTAGTAGCGGAGGATGAGCAGTTCTTC. It translates to CASSLVVAEDEQFF.

The sample holds one count of this clonotype. The V and J genes are TRBV20-1 and TRBJ2-3, with 13 bases lining up with TRBD2. Germline V gives CDR1 DFQATT, CDR2 SNEGSKA (reference sequence). This CDR3 is 17 amino acids long. V lost 0 bases, J lost 5 bases, and 8 bases stayed unmatched. CDR3 nucleotide sequence: TGCAGTGCTAGAGATCCCCGGACTAGCGGGAGAGTAGATACGCAGTATTTT. Translated: CSARDPRTSGRVDTQYF.

The rearrangement joins TRBV6-1 to TRBJ2-7; 11 bases are a match to TRBD1. Germline values: CDR1 MNHNS, CDR2 SASEGT. This CDR3 comprises 14 residues. V was pared by 1 base and J by 6 bases, with 2 bases of the junction left unmatched. The CDR3 loop is CASSEVDRGREQYF. In DNA form, the CDR3 reads TGTGCCAGCAGTGAAGTGGACAGGGGGCGCGAGCAGTACTTC.

This clonotype was counted only a few times. The CDR3, as DNA: TGTGCCAGCAGTTTATCCAGCACCAATGAGCAGTTCTTC. This translates into CASSLSSTNEQFF. This sequence joins TRBV27 and TRBJ2-1, with D unresolved. This CDR3 is 13 amino acids long. V lost 0 bases and J 6 bases, leaving 6 bases between the germline ends. Germline CDR1 is MNHEY and CDR2 is SMNVEV (reference sequence).

The table lists this clonotype with a few counts. V is TRBV7-9 and J is TRBJ2-5, with D perhaps matching TRBD1 or TRBD2 (5 bases each). Germline V gene lookup returns CDR1 SEHNR and CDR2 FQNEAQ (reference sequence). This CDR3 has 14 amino acids. Trimming stripped 7 bases from V and 4 bases from J, with 16 bases between. The CDR3 region has the DNA TGTGCCAGCAACCAGATGGGGGAAGGAGAGACCCAGTACTTC. The encoded protein is CASNQMGEGETQYF.

This clonotype was counted a few times. The chain employs TRBV10-3 and TRBJ1-5, with TRBD1 identical over 8 bases. The CDR3 is 15 residues long. V dropped 4 bases and J dropped 5; count of bases not matched to a gene: 7. CDR1 and CDR2 (germline): ENHRY, SYGVKD. Here the CDR3 DNA reads TGTGCCATCAGTGCGCGGACAGGGAGCGATCAGCCCCAGCATTTT. Translating gives CAISARTGSDQPQHF.

This chain uses TRBV28 with TRBJ1-4; no clear D. V dropped 5 bases and J dropped 0 bases, with 13 bases sitting between them. CDR1 is MDHEN, CDR2 SYDVKM, per germline. The CDR3 totals 16 residues. The CDR3 DNA follows: TGTGCCAGCAGTCCAATAAGGTTTGCAACTAATGAAAAACTGTTTTTT. Its protein product is CASSPIRFATNEKLFF. The entire variable domain, with the rest obtained from reference TRBV28 and TRBJ1-4, is as follows: DVKVTQSSRYLVKRTGEKVFLECVQDMDHENMFWYRQDPGLGLRLIYFSYDVKMKEKGDIPEGYSVSREKKERFSLILESASTNQTSMYLCASSPIRFATNEKLFFGSGTQLSVL.

A remark on this clonotype: At one of its ends the junction is not consistent with the germline gene, which may arise from a read error. This sequence joins TRBV7-9 and TRBJ2-4; no reliable D call. Per the germline V gene, CDR1 is SEHNR and CDR2 is FQNEAQ (reference sequence). CDR3 size: 11 residues. Here the CDR3 reads CASSFNYEQCF. DNA of the CDR3: TGTGCCAGCAGCTTTAACTACGAGCAGTGCTTC.

V usage is TRBV7-2 and J usage is TRBJ2-5; unclear D gene. The CDR3 runs 11 residues. Per germline, CDR1 SGHTA and CDR2 FQGNSA. V was shortened by 0 bases and J by 11 bases, with 7 bases between the two germline ends. CDR3 region: CASSLACEQYF. The CDR3 coding sequence is TGTGCCAGCAGCTTAGCTTGTGAGCAGTACTTC. The whole variable domain, filled in from reference TRBV7-2 and TRBJ2-5, reads GAGVSQSPSNKVTEKGKDVELRCDPISGHTALYWYRQSLGQGLEFLIYFQGNSAPDKSGLPSDRFSAERTGGSVSTLTIQRTQQEDSAVYLCASSLACEQYFGPGTRLLVL.

This chain links TRBV12-3 or TRBV12-4 with TRBJ1-1; 7 bases map to TRBD1. The CDR3 has 11 residues. J lost 12 bases, V lost 3 bases, and 4 bases had no gene match. The DNA for the CDR3 is TGTGCCAGCAGTTTCAACAGGGGAACTTTCTTT. Translated, it gives CASSFNRGTFF.

The chain couples TRBV4-1 to TRBJ1-4; D call uncertain. The CDR3 runs 14 residues. V shed 0 bases and J shed 7 bases, with 9 bases lying between them. Germline CDR1 reads MGHRA; CDR2 reads YSYEKL. CDR3 residues: CASSQDRAAEKLFF. The CDR3 DNA is TGCGCCAGCAGCCAAGATCGTGCGGCTGAAAAACTGTTTTTT.

This clonotype was recorded once. The junction does not match germline at one end; this may be a read error. The CDR3 DNA sequence: TGCGCCATCAGTGGCATCGAAGAGACCCAGTACTTC. This encodes CAISGIEETQYF. This chain uses TRBV10-3 with TRBJ2-5; D is undetermined. CDR3 length: 12 residues. In germline, CDR1 is ENHRY, CDR2 SYGVKD.

The chain links TRBV6-5 to TRBJ2-7, with 11 bases lining up with TRBD1. Germline V lookup: CDR1 MNHEY, CDR2 SVGAGI. The V gene end was trimmed by 8 bases and the J gene end by 4 bases; junction bases not matched to a gene: 4. The length of the CDR3 is 13 residues. The CDR3 is CASGQGAGYEQYF. As DNA, the CDR3 is TGTGCCAGCGGACAGGGGGCCGGATACGAGCAGTACTTC.

This clonotype turned up a few times. In DNA, the CDR3 is TGTGCCAGCAGCTTAGGTCTCCGGGAGGGTCTAATCTATGAGCAGTTCTTC. This gives the protein CASSLGLREGLIYEQFF. The chain employs TRBV7-2 and TRBJ2-1; 8 nucleotides match TRBD2. Per germline, CDR1 SGHTA and CDR2 FQGNSA. The V gene end was trimmed by 1 base and the J gene end by 8 bases; junction bases not matched to a gene: 13. This CDR3 has 17 amino acids.

This chain uses TRBV5-1 with TRBJ2-1, with D hard to call. CDR1 SGHRS and CDR2 YFSETQ come from the germline V gene. V was pared by 0 bases and J by 4 bases, with 14 bases between. The length of the CDR3 is 16 residues. CDR3 sequence: CASSLARETRYNEQFF. The CDR3 region has the DNA TGCGCCAGCAGCTTGGCCCGAGAGACACGTTACAATGAGCAGTTCTTC.

This clonotype was counted a few times. The CDR3 nucleotides read TGTGCCAGCAGCGTAGAGGAGGCTAGCGGGAAACGGGAGCAGTACTTC. Translation: CASSVEEASGKREQYF. This chain joins TRBV9 and TRBJ2-7, with 9 bases matching TRBD2. Germline V gene lookup returns CDR1 SGDLS and CDR2 YYNGEE. Trimming took 0 bases from V and 7 from J; bases not matched to a gene: 11. This CDR3 comprises 16 residues.

There are a few counts of this clonotype. The rearrangement joins TRBV6-5 to TRBJ1-2, with D possibly TRBD1 on 5 matching bases. Trimming left V 7 bases short and J 4 bases short, with 13 bases between. This CDR3 is built from 13 residues. The germline V gene has CDR1 MNHEY and CDR2 SVGAGI. CDR3: CASTTGGIYGYTF. DNA of the CDR3: TGTGCCAGCACCACCGGGGGGATCTATGGCTACACCTTC.

In this sample, this clonotype turned up a few times. The CDR3: CASSLAQQPRGDTQYF. DNA of the CDR3: TGTGCCAGCAGCTTAGCTCAGCAGCCCAGGGGGGATACGCAGTATTTT. J is TRBJ2-3 and V is TRBV11-2; the match to TRBD1 covers 7 bases. The V gene end was trimmed by 1 base and the J gene end by 6 bases; junction bases not matched to a gene: 10. Germline V gene lookup returns CDR1 SGHAT and CDR2 FQNNGV. This CDR3 spans 16 amino acids.

J is TRBJ2-7 and V is TRBV6-6, with D perhaps given as TRBD1 or TRBD2 (6 bases each). The germline V gene encodes CDR1 MNHNY and CDR2 SVGAGI (reference sequence). Trimming removed 2 bases from V and 11 bases from J, with 19 bases in between. This CDR3 comprises 14 residues. The CDR3 nucleotides are TGTGCCAGCAGTTACCGCCCGGGGGCCTACGAAGAGTACTTC. This encodes CASSYRPGAYEEYF.

The chain couples TRBV20-1 to TRBJ1-4; 7 nucleotides line up with TRBD1. The CDR3 sequence is 13 residues long. Germline lookup yields CDR1 DFQATT and CDR2 SNEGSKA (reference sequence). The V and J ends lost 2 bases and 9 bases, in that order; junction bases with no gene match: 6. The CDR3 region is CSARSETGKKLFF. CDR3 nucleotide sequence: TGCAGTGCTAGATCGGAGACAGGGAAAAAACTGTTTTTT.

The rearrangement links TRBV6-2 or TRBV6-3 to TRBJ2-1, with D maybe TRBD2 (7 bases). There are 14 residues in the CDR3. With 7 bases removed from V and 8 bases from J, the gap between germline ends came to 18 bases. Germline CDR1 and CDR2: MNHEY and SVGEGT. The CDR3 DNA is TGTGCCAGCACCAAAGTGGGGGGGCCTGATGAGCAGTTCTTC. Protein: CASTKVGGPDEQFF.

The table lists this clonotype with a few counts. V and J are TRBV20-1 and TRBJ2-1, with 10 bases aligning to TRBD1. The junction had 6 bases not matched to a gene; V was cut back by 1 base and J by 3 bases. Germline V gene lookup returns CDR1 DFQATT and CDR2 SNEGSKA (reference sequence). This CDR3 spans 16 amino acids. The CDR3 nucleotides read TGCAGTGCTAGAGTTCGGACAGGGGGTGGCTACAATGAGCAGTTCTTC. Encoded protein: CSARVRTGGGYNEQFF.

This clonotype was seen a handful of times. The gene calls are TRBV20-1 and TRBJ2-7; 7 nucleotides align to TRBD2. The J segment lost 2 bases and the V segment lost 6 bases, leaving 7 bases of the junction unmatched. Germline V gene sequence: CDR1 DFQATT, CDR2 SNEGSKA (reference sequence). CDR3 size: 13 residues. CDR3 bases: TGCAGTGCCCGACAGACTAGCACCTACGAGCAGTACTTC. Its translation is CSARQTSTYEQYF.

The rearrangement links TRBV5-4 to TRBJ2-3, with D perhaps TRBD1 or TRBD2 (6 bases each). The CDR3 extends over 15 amino acids. Germline loops: CDR1 SGHNT, CDR2 YYREEE (reference sequence). The V end lost 4 bases, the J end lost 2 bases, and 14 bases lay between the germline ends. The chain's CDR3 is CASSPPGAATDTQYF. The CDR3 nucleotides are TGTGCCAGCAGCCCCCCGGGGGCGGCCACAGATACGCAGTATTTT.